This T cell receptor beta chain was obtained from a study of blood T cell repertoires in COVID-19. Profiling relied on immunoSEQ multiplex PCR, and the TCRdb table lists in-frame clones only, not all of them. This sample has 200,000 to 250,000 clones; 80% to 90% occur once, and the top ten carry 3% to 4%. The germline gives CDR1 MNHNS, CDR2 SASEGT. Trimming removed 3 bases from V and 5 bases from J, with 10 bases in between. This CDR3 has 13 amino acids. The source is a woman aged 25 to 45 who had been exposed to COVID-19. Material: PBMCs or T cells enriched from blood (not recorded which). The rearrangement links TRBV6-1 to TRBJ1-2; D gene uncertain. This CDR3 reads CASSERRDYGYTF. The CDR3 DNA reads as TGTGCCAGCAGTGAGAGACGGGATTATGGCTACACCTTC.